These 16 T cell receptor beta chains were all obtained from the same sample, sequenced in a study of vaccination and CD4 T cells after COVID-19. Antigen specificity for these receptors is unknown. The Oncomine TCR Beta short-read assay was applied to DNA of cultured CD4+ T cells. TCRdb re-called the PCR reads with MiXCR, one entry per CDR3 protein. This table holds about 12,000 distinct CDR3 sequences, roughly three fifths found once. Indicated treatment: approximately nine-day PBMC culture with coronavirus spike peptide pools or control peptides (ViraFEST assay). Sample: CD4+ T cells from blood, cultured in vitro. The receptors originated from a human donor who had recovered from COVID-19.

V is TRBV5-1 and J is TRBJ2-4; TRBD2 is a possible D gene (6 bases). CDR3 length: 17 amino acids. The germline V and J ends were trimmed by 0 bases and 1 base, with 14 bases remaining between them. Germline loops: CDR1 SGHRS, CDR2 YFSETQ. The CDR3 region has the DNA TGCGCCAGCAGCTTGGATCGGGCAGGGAGGGCCAAAAACATTCAGTACTTC. Translated: CASSLDRAGRAKNIQYF.

This clonotype was seen a single time. The gene calls are TRBV6-2 or TRBV6-3 and TRBJ2-3, with TRBD2 matching over 14 bases. CDR1 MNHEY and CDR2 SVGEGT come from the germline V gene. The V and J ends lost 6 bases and 4 bases, in that order; junction bases with no gene match: 6. This CDR3 comprises 16 residues. CDR3 bases: TGTGCCAGCAGGAACTCGGGACTAGCGGGAGCAGATACGCAGTATTTT. Amino acid sequence: CASRNSGLAGADTQYF.

The rearrangement joins TRBV5-4 to TRBJ2-3; TRBD1 agrees at 8 bases. The ends lost 4 bases at V and 4 bases at J; junction bases unmatched: 8. CDR1 SGHNT and CDR2 YYREEE come from the germline V gene (reference sequence). The CDR3 totals 15 residues. The CDR3 coding sequence is TGTGCCAGCAGCGGGACAGGCCGAAGCCCAGATACGCAGTATTTT. Protein product: CASSGTGRSPDTQYF. Full variable domain (remainder filled in from reference TRBV5-4 and TRBJ2-3): ETGVTQSPTHLIKTRGQQVTLRCSSQSGHNTVSWYQQALGQGPQFIFQYYREEENGRGNFPPRFSGLQFPNYSSELNVNALELDDSALYLCASSGTGRSPDTQYFGPGTRLTVL.

This sequence joins TRBV5-1 and TRBJ2-5; 12 positions agree with TRBD2. CDR3 length equals 18 residues. CDR1 SGHRS and CDR2 YFSETQ come from the germline V gene. After removal of 0 bases from V and 2 bases from J, the junction contained 8 bases not matched to a gene. The CDR3, as DNA: TGCGCCAGCAGCTTGGCGGCCGGACTAGCGGGATCTCAAGAGACCCAGTACTTC. The encoded protein is CASSLAAGLAGSQETQYF.

In this sample, this clonotype turned up once. The V gene is TRBV9, the J gene TRBJ2-5; D call uncertain. The V gene lost 3 bases and the J gene lost 5 bases, with 8 bases spanning the gap. The CDR3 runs 12 residues. The germline V gene has CDR1 SGDLS and CDR2 YYNGEE. The CDR3 nucleotides read TGTGCCAGCAGCGCGTCAGATGAGACCCAGTACTTC. This sequence encodes CASSASDETQYF.

V is TRBV20-1 and J is TRBJ2-1, with D possibly being TRBD2 (6 bases). The CDR3 is 15 amino acids. V lost 2 bases and J 5 bases, leaving 16 bases between the germline ends. CDR1 DFQATT and CDR2 SNEGSKA come from the germline V gene (reference sequence). Here the CDR3 reads CSARRPRLENNEQFF. For the CDR3, the DNA is TGCAGTGCTAGAAGACCTAGACTAGAGAACAATGAGCAGTTCTTC.

The table lists this clonotype with a few counts. The chain employs TRBV20-1 and TRBJ2-5; D could derive from TRBD1 or TRBD2 (5 bases each). The CDR3 is 17 amino acids. V lost 6 bases and J 5 bases, leaving 28 bases between the germline ends. Per germline, CDR1 DFQATT and CDR2 SNEGSKA (reference sequence). Here the CDR3 DNA reads TGCAGTGCACCCGACCGGATGGGACCGGCCCGAGCGGAGACCCAGTACTTC. The encoded protein is CSAPDRMGPARAETQYF.

V gene TRBV20-1 combines with J gene TRBJ2-1; D not certain. The end of the DNA aligns better with TRBJ2-7, so the J call may be wrong. The CDR3 is 13 amino acids. Germline V CDR1 and CDR2: DFQATT, SNEGSKA (reference sequence). CDR3 nucleotide sequence: TGCAGTGCTGAGCCGAAAGTGGGATACGAGCAGTACTTC. As protein: CSAEPKVGYEQYF.

V is TRBV12-3 or TRBV12-4 and J is TRBJ2-1, with 14 positions matching TRBD2. With V trimmed by 6 bases and J by 7 bases, 8 bases remained unmatched. This CDR3 spans 16 amino acids. The CDR3 bases are TGTGCCAGCAGCGACCCGGGACTAGCGGGAGTAAATGAGCAGTTCTTC. Translation: CASSDPGLAGVNEQFF.

In its sample, this clonotype was seen a few times. The gene calls are TRBV6-1 and TRBJ1-5, with no clear D. The germline gives CDR1 MNHNS, CDR2 SASEGT. V was cut by 2 bases and J by 3 bases, with 14 bases left in between. The CDR3 spans 16 residues. CDR3 sequence: CASSESYSLNNQPQHF. In DNA, the CDR3 is TGTGCCAGCAGTGAAAGTTACAGCCTGAACAATCAGCCCCAGCATTTT.

The rearrangement uses TRBV20-1 and TRBJ1-5, with TRBD1 as a possible D gene (6 bases). Per the germline V gene, CDR1 is DFQATT and CDR2 is SNEGSKA (reference sequence). The CDR3 runs to 15 residues. The V gene lost 0 bases and the J gene lost 5 bases, with 14 bases spanning the gap. The CDR3 DNA sequence: TGCAGTGCTAGAGATAGACCAGGGGAGCATCAGCCCCAGCATTTT. Residues: CSARDRPGEHQPQHF.

The V call is TRBV19, the J call TRBJ1-1, with D possibly matching TRBD1 (6 bases). V was pared by 5 bases and J by 4 bases, with 17 bases between. The CDR3 consists of 15 residues. The germline V gene encodes CDR1 LNHDA and CDR2 SQIVND (reference sequence). CDR3 in amino acids: CASSGRGAVGTEAFF. CDR3 DNA sequence: TGTGCCAGTAGTGGGAGGGGGGCCGTTGGCACTGAAGCTTTCTTT.

This chain connects TRBV29-1 to TRBJ2-1; TRBD1 matches 10 bases. Losses at the gene ends were 6 bases for V and 0 bases for J; bases not matched to a gene: 11. CDR1 and CDR2 from the germline V gene are SQVTM and ANQGSEA. The CDR3 spans 17 residues. This CDR3 is CSVRDRGVGGSYNEQFF. The CDR3 DNA is TGCAGCGTCCGGGACAGGGGAGTAGGGGGCTCCTACAATGAGCAGTTCTTC.

This chain connects TRBV28 to TRBJ2-7; a weak D match, TRBD1 (5 bases). The CDR3 is made up of 14 amino acids. The germline V and J ends were trimmed by 1 base and 5 bases, with 12 bases remaining between them. Germline CDR1 reads MDHEN; CDR2 reads SYDVKM. DNA of the CDR3: TGTGCCAGCAGTTTATCAGGGTACAACGACGAGCAGTACTTC. This gives the protein CASSLSGYNDEQYF.

The J gene is TRBJ1-5, the V gene TRBV4-2; 9 nucleotides line up with TRBD1. J lost 6 bases, V lost 1 base, and 1 base had no gene match. From germline, CDR1 is LGHNA and CDR2 YNFKEQ. The CDR3 spans 14 residues. CDR3 DNA: TGTGCCAGCAGCCAAGGGACAGGGGCTCAGCCCCAGCATTTT. Protein: CASSQGTGAQPQHF.

This chain links TRBV7-3 with TRBJ2-2; tentatively, D is TRBD1 (5 bases). There are 14 residues in the CDR3. Looked up from germline, CDR1 is SGHTA and CDR2 is FQGTGA. Trimming removed 4 bases from V and 0 bases from J, with 6 bases in between. In DNA, the CDR3 is TGTGCCAGCAGCTCACAGGCGAACACCGGGGAGCTGTTTTTT. Residues: CASSSQANTGELFF.